Listed below are T cell receptor beta chains from one sample, sequenced in a study of identical twins. TCRdb reprocessed the 5' RACE reads with MiXCR, giving one entry per CDR3 protein. The sample lists about 1.7 million distinct CDR3 sequences, 32% occurring once. Sample: cord blood. These receptors all stem from a newborn girl in good health. CDR3s include the opening cysteine and the closing phenylalanine or tryptophan. Fields, in order: CDR3 length, D gene, V gene, clone size, J gene, CDR3 DNA, CDR3 protein. A D gene is named only where the DNA matches it firmly. A clone size is listed for some rows: how often the clone was seen (once, few, many), or a class if it is expanded.

length: 14
D: .
V: TRBV20-1
size: few
J: TRBJ1-6
DNA: TGCAGTGCCCAGTTGGGGAATCATAATTCACCCCTCCACTTT
CDR3: CSAQLGNHNSPLHF

length: 18
D: .
V: TRBV6-5
size: .
J: TRBJ1-5
DNA: TGTGCCAGCAGTTACTCGAGAACGGCGGGGGGAGGCAATCAGCCCCAGCATTTT
CDR3: CASSYSRTAGGGNQPQHF

length: 15
D: TRBD1
V: TRBV3-1
size: .
J: TRBJ2-4
DNA: TGTGCCTGCAGCCAAGGGGAAGACAGGGGGCACATTCAGTACTTC
CDR3: CACSQGEDRGHIQYF

length: 16
D: .
V: TRBV3-1
size: few
J: TRBJ2-1
DNA: TGTGCCAGCAGCCAAGGGGGCGGGATTACCTACAATGAGCAGTTCTTC
CDR3: CASSQGGGITYNEQFF

length: 15
D: TRBD1
V: TRBV7-9
size: .
J: TRBJ2-7
DNA: TGTGCCAGCAGCTTAACCGGGACAGGGGAGTACGAGCAGTACTTC
CDR3: CASSLTGTGEYEQYF

length: 15
D: .
V: TRBV6-1
size: .
J: TRBJ2-7
DNA: TGTGCCAGCAGTTTGAACATGGGGAGAACGGGGGAGCAGTACTTC
CDR3: CASSLNMGRTGEQYF

length: 15
D: TRBD1
V: TRBV20-1
size: .
J: TRBJ1-4
DNA: TGCAGTGCTAGACGTCCGGGACAGTCCAATGAAAAACTGTTTTTT
CDR3: CSARRPGQSNEKLFF

length: 15
D: TRBD2
V: TRBV7-9
size: few
J: TRBJ2-1
DNA: TGTGCCAGCAGCTTAGACCGTAGCGGGTGGAATGAGCAGTTCTTC
CDR3: CASSLDRSGWNEQFF

length: 15
D: TRBD1
V: TRBV5-1
size: .
J: TRBJ1-2
DNA: TGCGCCAGCAGCTTATCGGGACAGGGGAGGGAGTGCTACACCTTC
CDR3: CASSLSGQGRECYTF

length: 12
D: .
V: TRBV30
size: .
J: TRBJ2-2
DNA: TGTGCCTGGAGTGTATCACGGGGGGAGCTGTTTTTT
CDR3: CAWSVSRGELFF

length: 17
D: TRBD2
V: TRBV7-2
size: .
J: TRBJ2-3
DNA: TGTGCCAGCAGCTTAGGGCCCCTAGCGGGGGACCTAGATACGCAGTATTTT
CDR3: CASSLGPLAGDLDTQYF

length: 11
D: .
V: TRBV24-1
size: few
J: TRBJ2-3
DNA: TGTGCCACCAGTGCGGGGCATACGCAGTATTTT
CDR3: CATSAGHTQYF

length: 14
D: TRBD2
V: TRBV6-6
size: .
J: TRBJ2-7
DNA: TGTGCCAGCAGTTACTCGCGGGAGGTCAACGAGCAGTACTTC
CDR3: CASSYSREVNEQYF

length: 16
D: TRBD2
V: TRBV10-3
size: .
J: TRBJ2-5
DNA: TGTGCCATCAGTGAGTCGGGGGGAGGGCCCCGAGAGACCCAGTACTTC
CDR3: CAISESGGGPRETQYF

length: 13
D: .
V: TRBV3-1
size: .
J: TRBJ2-7
DNA: TGTGCCGGCAAATCAGGGAGCTCCTACGAGCAGTACTTC
CDR3: CAGKSGSSYEQYF

length: 16
D: TRBD1
V: TRBV10-3
size: .
J: TRBJ1-5
DNA: TGTGCCATCAGTCGGACAGGGGGCGCGGGCAATCAGCCCCAGCATTTT
CDR3: CAISRTGGAGNQPQHF

length: 14
D: TRBD2
V: TRBV28
size: .
J: TRBJ2-4
DNA: TGTGCCAGCAGTTCCGGGACTAGCGCGAACATTCAGTACTTC
CDR3: CASSSGTSANIQYF

length: 16
D: .
V: TRBV6-4
size: .
J: TRBJ2-1
DNA: TGTGCCAGCAGTGACTCGAGTTTACCACCCTACAATGAGCAGTTCTTC
CDR3: CASSDSSLPPYNEQFF

length: 18
D: TRBD2
V: TRBV6-1
size: .
J: TRBJ2-5
DNA: TGTGCCAGCAGCCCACCCCCGCGTACTAGCGGGAGTTGGAATGAGCAGTACTTC
CDR3: CASSPPPRTSGSWNEQYF

length: 15
D: TRBD2
V: TRBV12-3/TRBV12-4
size: .
J: TRBJ2-3
DNA: TGTGCCAGCAGTCTCGGACTAGCGGTTACAGATACGCAGGATTTT
CDR3: CASSLGLAVTDTQDF

length: 14
D: TRBD2
V: TRBV2
size: .
J: TRBJ2-7
DNA: TGTGCCACCAGGACTAGCGCACTATCCTACGAGCAGTACTTC
CDR3: CATRTSALSYEQYF

length: 8
D: .
V: TRBV7-9
size: few
J: TRBJ1-2
DNA: TGTGCCAGCAGCTTAGACACCTTC
CDR3: CASSLDTF